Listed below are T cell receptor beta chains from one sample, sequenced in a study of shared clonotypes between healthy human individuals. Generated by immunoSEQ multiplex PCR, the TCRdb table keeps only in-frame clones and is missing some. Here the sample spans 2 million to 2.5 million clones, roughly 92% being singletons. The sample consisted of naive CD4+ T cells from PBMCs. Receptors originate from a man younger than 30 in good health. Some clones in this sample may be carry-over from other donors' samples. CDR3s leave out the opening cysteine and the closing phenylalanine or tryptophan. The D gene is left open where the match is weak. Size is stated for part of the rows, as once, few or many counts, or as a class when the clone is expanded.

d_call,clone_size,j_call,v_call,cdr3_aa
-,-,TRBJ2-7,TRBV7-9,ASSLMAASEQY
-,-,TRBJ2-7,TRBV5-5,ASSLRPPVDEQY
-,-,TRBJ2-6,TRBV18,ASSPPWPSGANVLT
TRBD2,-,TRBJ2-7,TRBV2,ASSIAGPSYEQY
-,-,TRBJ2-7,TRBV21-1,ASVSPTGMRAQRGYEQY
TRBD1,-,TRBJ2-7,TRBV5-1,ASRLGTGFYEQY
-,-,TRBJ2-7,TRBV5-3,ARSLRALPATEQY
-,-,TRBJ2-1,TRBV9,ASSVAQGPSYNEQF
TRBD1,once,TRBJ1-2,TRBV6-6,ASSYSDREQDGYT
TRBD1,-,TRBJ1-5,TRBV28,ASSFPGQGSNQPQH
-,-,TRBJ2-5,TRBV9,ASSVRGEETQY
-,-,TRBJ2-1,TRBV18,ASSPSGTPNSEQF
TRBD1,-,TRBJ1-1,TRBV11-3,ASSTGGLNTEAF
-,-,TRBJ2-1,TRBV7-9,ASSPNSQGEQF
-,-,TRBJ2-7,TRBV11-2,ASSLTRYEQY
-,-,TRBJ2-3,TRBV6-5,ASRTTYGTDTQY
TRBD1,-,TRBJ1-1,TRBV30,AWGSRNRGVTEAF
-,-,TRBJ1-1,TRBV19,ASSIIAGAGTEAF
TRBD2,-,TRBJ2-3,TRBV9,ASSAHRLAGETDTQY
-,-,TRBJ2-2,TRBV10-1,ASSERAGELF
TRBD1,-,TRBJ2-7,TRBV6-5,ASSYSEGAYEQY
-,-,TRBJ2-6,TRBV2,ASSAGRGISGANVLT
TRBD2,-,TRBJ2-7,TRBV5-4,ASSLSGTSSYEQY
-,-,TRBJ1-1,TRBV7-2,ASSLSPGDAEAF
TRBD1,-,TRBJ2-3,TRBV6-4,ASTEGTGNTDTQY
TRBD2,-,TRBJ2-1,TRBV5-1,ASSLRTSGGNEQF
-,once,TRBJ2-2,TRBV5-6,ASRRGYTGELF
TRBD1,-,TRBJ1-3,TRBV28,ASTVTGVTGNTIY
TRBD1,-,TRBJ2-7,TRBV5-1,ASSPNPGQGSYEQY
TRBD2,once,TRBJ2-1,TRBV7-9,ASSFASGMQF
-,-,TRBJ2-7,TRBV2,ASSEWRPYEQY
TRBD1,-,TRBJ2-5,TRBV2,ASNTGGASQETQY
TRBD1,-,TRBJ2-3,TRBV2,ASSVSGGLADTQY